This is a list of T cell receptor beta chains from one sample in a study of T cell changes during pregnancy in multiple sclerosis. The method was immunoSEQ multiplex PCR; TCRdb's version includes in-frame clones alone and lacks a portion of them. The table shows over 35,000 clones, with around 91% occurring only once. This specimen consisted of CD4+ T cells from peripheral blood mononuclear cells, obtained in the second trimester of pregnancy. The receptor source for this set is a female donor in good health, enrolled as a control in a pregnancy study. The CDR3 runs from the conserved cysteine through the conserved F or W. D genes are given only for firm matches. Rows may omit the clone size; those that give it use once, few, many or a size class.

>TRBV2|-|-|TRBJ2-7
TGTGCCAGCACCCCCGACAGGACCGAGCAGTACTTC
CASTPDRTEQYF
>TRBV18|-|TRBD1|TRBJ2-5
TGTGCCAGCTCACCACTCCAGGGGGTCAAAGAGACCCAGTACTTC
CASSPLQGVKETQYF
>TRBV4-1|-|TRBD1|TRBJ2-2
TGCGCCAGCAGCCGTAGTCCGACAGGGGCCGGGGAGCTGTTTTTT
CASSRSPTGAGELFF
>TRBV18|-|TRBD1|TRBJ1-3
TGTGCCAGCTCACCCTCCGGACAGGGGCCGAACACCATATATTTT
CASSPSGQGPNTIYF
>TRBV6-1|once|-|TRBJ1-6
TGTGCCAGCAGTGAGTCCGTTTATAATTCACCCCTCCACTTT
CASSESVYNSPLHF
>TRBV6-1|-|TRBD1|TRBJ1-5
TGTGCCAGCAGTGAATGGACAGGGCATCAGCCCCAGCATTTT
CASSEWTGHQPQHF
>TRBV7-3|-|-|TRBJ2-1
TGTGCCAGCAGCCCAAGAGGGGGGGCGAATGAGCAGTTCTTC
CASSPRGGANEQFF
>TRBV28|-|-|TRBJ2-1
TGTGCCAGCAGGCCTGCTTCAGGTGAGCAGTTCTTC
CASRPASGEQFF
>TRBV6-1|-|-|TRBJ1-6
TGTGCCAGCAGTGAAAGGATGACGGGGTCACCCCTCCACTTT
CASSERMTGSPLHF
>TRBV29-1|-|-|TRBJ2-5
TGCAGCGTTGCACTAGCTCGAGAGACCCAGTACTTC
CSVALARETQYF
>TRBV29-1|-|TRBD2|TRBJ2-1
TGCAGCGCGGGACTAGCGGGAGGGCCGAATGAGCAGTTCTTC
CSAGLAGGPNEQFF
>TRBV14|-|-|TRBJ2-2
TGTGCCAGCAGCCAAGACAGGGGGGCCGGGGAGCTGTTTTTT
CASSQDRGAGELFF
>TRBV5-6|-|-|TRBJ1-2
TGTGCCAGCAGCTCAGGACAGTTAGGAGCTAACTATGGCTACACCTTC
CASSSGQLGANYGYTF
>TRBV30|-|-|TRBJ1-1
TGTGCCTGGAGTGTACGATTAAACTTGAACACTGAAGCTTTCTTT
CAWSVRLNLNTEAFF
>TRBV4-1|-|-|TRBJ1-2
TGCGCCAGCAGCCAATCTATCACGCAGGGGCCCCTCTATGGCTACACCTTC
CASSQSITQGPLYGYTF
>TRBV7-3|-|-|TRBJ1-6
TGTGCCAGCAGCTTCGTTAATTCACCCCTCCACTTT
CASSFVNSPLHF
>TRBV28|-|TRBD2|TRBJ2-7
TGTGCCAGCTCAAATAGCGGGACATCCTACGAGCAGTACTTC
CASSNSGTSYEQYF
>TRBV6-1|-|TRBD2|TRBJ2-5
TGTGCCAGCAGTGCCAGGACTAGCGGGGGAGAGACCCAGTACTTC
CASSARTSGGETQYF
>TRBV18|-|TRBD1|TRBJ1-2
TGTGCCAGCTCACCACTTCCGGGACAGGAGTTCTTC
CASSPLPGQEFF
>TRBV7-2|-|TRBD2|TRBJ2-7
TGTGCCAGCAGCTCCCTAGCGGGAGGGCCGCTGTTCGAGCAGTACTTC
CASSSLAGGPLFEQYF
>TRBV5-1|-|TRBD2|TRBJ2-2
TGCGCCAGCAGCTGGGGGGGAAGCGGGAGAGGCGGTGAGCTGTTTTTT
CASSWGGSGRGGELFF
>TRBV7-3|once|-|TRBJ2-1
TGTGCCAGCAGCTCCTACAGGGATAATGAGCAGTTCTTC
CASSSYRDNEQFF
>TRBV19|-|TRBD2|TRBJ2-1
TGTGCCAGTAGTATAGGGGGCGGGAGGGCCCACAATGAGCAGTTCTTC
CASSIGGGRAHNEQFF
>TRBV30|-|TRBD1|TRBJ1-4
TGTGCCTGGAGTCAGGGGGGAAAACTGTTTTTT
CAWSQGGKLFF
>TRBV11-2|-|-|TRBJ1-5
TGTGCCAGCAGCTATAACACAGGTTCGGATCAGCCCCAGCATTTT
CASSYNTGSDQPQHF
>TRBV19|-|TRBD1|TRBJ2-6
TGTGCCAGTAGTGAACAGGGGGGCAACGTCCTGACTTTC
CASSEQGGNVLTF
>TRBV2|-|TRBD2|TRBJ2-7
TGTGCCAGCAGTCGGTCTAGCGGGAGCCAAAGCTCCTACGAGCAGTACTTC
CASSRSSGSQSSYEQYF
>TRBV11-1|-|-|TRBJ1-1
TGTGCCAGCAGAGCAACAGGGCTGAACACTGAAGCTTTCTTT
CASRATGLNTEAFF
>TRBV19|-|TRBD1|TRBJ2-6
TGTGCCAGTAGTAGACGGCCCGGGACAGGACATCTCTCTGGGGCCAACGTCCTGACTTTC
CASSRRPGTGHLSGANVLTF
>TRBV10-3|-|TRBD2|TRBJ2-7
TGTGCCATCAGTGAGCCCTCCCTAGCGGGAGGCTCCTACGAGCAGTACTTC
CAISEPSLAGGSYEQYF
>TRBV19|-|TRBD1|TRBJ2-1
TGTGCCACCGACAGGGGTTCCTACAATGAGCAGTTCTTC
CATDRGSYNEQFF
>TRBV28|-|TRBD1|TRBJ2-4
TGTGCCAGCAGTTTTGGGGCACAGGGGGCAAAGATTCAGTACTTC
CASSFGAQGAKIQYF
>TRBV6-5|-|-|TRBJ1-1
TGTGCCAGCAGTCAACAGGTTTGGGGTACTGAAGCTTTCTTT
CASSQQVWGTEAFF
>TRBV7-2|-|TRBD1|TRBJ2-4
TGTGCCAGCAGCCTCGGACAGGGATTTGTGGCGAACATTCAGTACTTC
CASSLGQGFVANIQYF
>TRBV7-2|-|-|TRBJ2-1
TGTGCCAGCAGCTTGATTCTAGGCGGCGATGAGCAGTTCTTC
CASSLILGGDEQFF
>TRBV28|-|TRBD1|TRBJ2-7
TGTGCCACGGGACAGCCCTACGAGCAGTACTTC
CATGQPYEQYF
>TRBV19|-|-|TRBJ2-3
TGTGCCAGTAGCCCGGACAGGGGCGGGAGGACAGATACGCAGTATTTT
CASSPDRGGRTDTQYF
>TRBV29-1|few|TRBD1|TRBJ1-1
TGCAGCGTGATCAGGGGGGAGAACACTGAAGCTTTCTTT
CSVIRGENTEAFF
>TRBV4-2|-|TRBD2|TRBJ2-2
TGTGCCAGCAGCTCAACTAGCGGACGCACCGGGGAGCTGTTTTTT
CASSSTSGRTGELFF
>TRBV19|-|-|TRBJ2-5
TGTGCCAGTAGTATAGCCCTCCAAGAGACCCAGTACTTC
CASSIALQETQYF
>TRBV5-6|-|-|TRBJ2-5
TGTGCCAGCACCGCACAGGCCGGCTACCAAGAGACCCAGTACTTC
CASTAQAGYQETQYF
>TRBV28|-|-|TRBJ2-5
TGTGCCAGCAGTTTAGGGGGGAGGGAGACCCAGTACTTC
CASSLGGRETQYF